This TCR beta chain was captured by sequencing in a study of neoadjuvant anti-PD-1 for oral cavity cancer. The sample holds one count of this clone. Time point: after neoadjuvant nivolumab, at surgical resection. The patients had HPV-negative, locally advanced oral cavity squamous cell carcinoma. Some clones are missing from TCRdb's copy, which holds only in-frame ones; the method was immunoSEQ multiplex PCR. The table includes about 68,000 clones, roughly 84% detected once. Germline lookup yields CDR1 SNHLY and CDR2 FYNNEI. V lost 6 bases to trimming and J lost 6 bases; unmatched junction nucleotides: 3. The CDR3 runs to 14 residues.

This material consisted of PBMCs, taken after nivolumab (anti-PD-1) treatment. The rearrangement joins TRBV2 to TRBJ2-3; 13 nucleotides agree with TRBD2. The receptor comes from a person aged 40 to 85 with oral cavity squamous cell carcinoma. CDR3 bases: TGTGCCAGCAGCCGGACTAGCGGGGGCGATACGCAGTATTTT. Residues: CASSRTSGGDTQYF.